The T cell receptor (beta chain) under discussion was sequenced for a study of T cells in Graves' hyperthyroidism and ophthalmopathy. Study-level background: Peripheral blood collection took place at initial diagnosis, before any treatment. Study-wide points: A 13 V-J model separated ophthalmopathy from stable hyperthyroidism. Ophthalmopathy prediction by the model preceded onset by a median 6.5 months.

This clonotype was observed a few times. Antigen: not known. Template material for amplifying TCR beta CDR3 regions consisted of RNA transcripts. The HTBI primer set was used in a first-round RT-PCR of the TCR CDR3. MiXCR, applied by TCRdb to the multiplex PCR reads, yields one record per CDR3 protein. This table holds roughly 500,000 distinct CDR3 sequences, less than 25% found once. CDR1 is SGHTA, CDR2 FQGNSA, per germline. The CDR3 covers 15 residues. V lost 5 bases and J lost 8; bases outside the gene matches: 11. Extraction of PBMCs used 8.5 to 10 ml of fresh peripheral blood. The TCR was taken from a woman aged 70-85 years with Graves' ophthalmopathy. Source material: blood. The rearrangement links TRBV7-2 to TRBJ2-1, with 8 bases matching TRBD2. CDR3 in amino acids: CASSPPGGMWDEQFF. The DNA for the CDR3 is TGTGCCAGCAGCCCCCCGGGGGGGATGTGGGATGAGCAGTTCTTC.